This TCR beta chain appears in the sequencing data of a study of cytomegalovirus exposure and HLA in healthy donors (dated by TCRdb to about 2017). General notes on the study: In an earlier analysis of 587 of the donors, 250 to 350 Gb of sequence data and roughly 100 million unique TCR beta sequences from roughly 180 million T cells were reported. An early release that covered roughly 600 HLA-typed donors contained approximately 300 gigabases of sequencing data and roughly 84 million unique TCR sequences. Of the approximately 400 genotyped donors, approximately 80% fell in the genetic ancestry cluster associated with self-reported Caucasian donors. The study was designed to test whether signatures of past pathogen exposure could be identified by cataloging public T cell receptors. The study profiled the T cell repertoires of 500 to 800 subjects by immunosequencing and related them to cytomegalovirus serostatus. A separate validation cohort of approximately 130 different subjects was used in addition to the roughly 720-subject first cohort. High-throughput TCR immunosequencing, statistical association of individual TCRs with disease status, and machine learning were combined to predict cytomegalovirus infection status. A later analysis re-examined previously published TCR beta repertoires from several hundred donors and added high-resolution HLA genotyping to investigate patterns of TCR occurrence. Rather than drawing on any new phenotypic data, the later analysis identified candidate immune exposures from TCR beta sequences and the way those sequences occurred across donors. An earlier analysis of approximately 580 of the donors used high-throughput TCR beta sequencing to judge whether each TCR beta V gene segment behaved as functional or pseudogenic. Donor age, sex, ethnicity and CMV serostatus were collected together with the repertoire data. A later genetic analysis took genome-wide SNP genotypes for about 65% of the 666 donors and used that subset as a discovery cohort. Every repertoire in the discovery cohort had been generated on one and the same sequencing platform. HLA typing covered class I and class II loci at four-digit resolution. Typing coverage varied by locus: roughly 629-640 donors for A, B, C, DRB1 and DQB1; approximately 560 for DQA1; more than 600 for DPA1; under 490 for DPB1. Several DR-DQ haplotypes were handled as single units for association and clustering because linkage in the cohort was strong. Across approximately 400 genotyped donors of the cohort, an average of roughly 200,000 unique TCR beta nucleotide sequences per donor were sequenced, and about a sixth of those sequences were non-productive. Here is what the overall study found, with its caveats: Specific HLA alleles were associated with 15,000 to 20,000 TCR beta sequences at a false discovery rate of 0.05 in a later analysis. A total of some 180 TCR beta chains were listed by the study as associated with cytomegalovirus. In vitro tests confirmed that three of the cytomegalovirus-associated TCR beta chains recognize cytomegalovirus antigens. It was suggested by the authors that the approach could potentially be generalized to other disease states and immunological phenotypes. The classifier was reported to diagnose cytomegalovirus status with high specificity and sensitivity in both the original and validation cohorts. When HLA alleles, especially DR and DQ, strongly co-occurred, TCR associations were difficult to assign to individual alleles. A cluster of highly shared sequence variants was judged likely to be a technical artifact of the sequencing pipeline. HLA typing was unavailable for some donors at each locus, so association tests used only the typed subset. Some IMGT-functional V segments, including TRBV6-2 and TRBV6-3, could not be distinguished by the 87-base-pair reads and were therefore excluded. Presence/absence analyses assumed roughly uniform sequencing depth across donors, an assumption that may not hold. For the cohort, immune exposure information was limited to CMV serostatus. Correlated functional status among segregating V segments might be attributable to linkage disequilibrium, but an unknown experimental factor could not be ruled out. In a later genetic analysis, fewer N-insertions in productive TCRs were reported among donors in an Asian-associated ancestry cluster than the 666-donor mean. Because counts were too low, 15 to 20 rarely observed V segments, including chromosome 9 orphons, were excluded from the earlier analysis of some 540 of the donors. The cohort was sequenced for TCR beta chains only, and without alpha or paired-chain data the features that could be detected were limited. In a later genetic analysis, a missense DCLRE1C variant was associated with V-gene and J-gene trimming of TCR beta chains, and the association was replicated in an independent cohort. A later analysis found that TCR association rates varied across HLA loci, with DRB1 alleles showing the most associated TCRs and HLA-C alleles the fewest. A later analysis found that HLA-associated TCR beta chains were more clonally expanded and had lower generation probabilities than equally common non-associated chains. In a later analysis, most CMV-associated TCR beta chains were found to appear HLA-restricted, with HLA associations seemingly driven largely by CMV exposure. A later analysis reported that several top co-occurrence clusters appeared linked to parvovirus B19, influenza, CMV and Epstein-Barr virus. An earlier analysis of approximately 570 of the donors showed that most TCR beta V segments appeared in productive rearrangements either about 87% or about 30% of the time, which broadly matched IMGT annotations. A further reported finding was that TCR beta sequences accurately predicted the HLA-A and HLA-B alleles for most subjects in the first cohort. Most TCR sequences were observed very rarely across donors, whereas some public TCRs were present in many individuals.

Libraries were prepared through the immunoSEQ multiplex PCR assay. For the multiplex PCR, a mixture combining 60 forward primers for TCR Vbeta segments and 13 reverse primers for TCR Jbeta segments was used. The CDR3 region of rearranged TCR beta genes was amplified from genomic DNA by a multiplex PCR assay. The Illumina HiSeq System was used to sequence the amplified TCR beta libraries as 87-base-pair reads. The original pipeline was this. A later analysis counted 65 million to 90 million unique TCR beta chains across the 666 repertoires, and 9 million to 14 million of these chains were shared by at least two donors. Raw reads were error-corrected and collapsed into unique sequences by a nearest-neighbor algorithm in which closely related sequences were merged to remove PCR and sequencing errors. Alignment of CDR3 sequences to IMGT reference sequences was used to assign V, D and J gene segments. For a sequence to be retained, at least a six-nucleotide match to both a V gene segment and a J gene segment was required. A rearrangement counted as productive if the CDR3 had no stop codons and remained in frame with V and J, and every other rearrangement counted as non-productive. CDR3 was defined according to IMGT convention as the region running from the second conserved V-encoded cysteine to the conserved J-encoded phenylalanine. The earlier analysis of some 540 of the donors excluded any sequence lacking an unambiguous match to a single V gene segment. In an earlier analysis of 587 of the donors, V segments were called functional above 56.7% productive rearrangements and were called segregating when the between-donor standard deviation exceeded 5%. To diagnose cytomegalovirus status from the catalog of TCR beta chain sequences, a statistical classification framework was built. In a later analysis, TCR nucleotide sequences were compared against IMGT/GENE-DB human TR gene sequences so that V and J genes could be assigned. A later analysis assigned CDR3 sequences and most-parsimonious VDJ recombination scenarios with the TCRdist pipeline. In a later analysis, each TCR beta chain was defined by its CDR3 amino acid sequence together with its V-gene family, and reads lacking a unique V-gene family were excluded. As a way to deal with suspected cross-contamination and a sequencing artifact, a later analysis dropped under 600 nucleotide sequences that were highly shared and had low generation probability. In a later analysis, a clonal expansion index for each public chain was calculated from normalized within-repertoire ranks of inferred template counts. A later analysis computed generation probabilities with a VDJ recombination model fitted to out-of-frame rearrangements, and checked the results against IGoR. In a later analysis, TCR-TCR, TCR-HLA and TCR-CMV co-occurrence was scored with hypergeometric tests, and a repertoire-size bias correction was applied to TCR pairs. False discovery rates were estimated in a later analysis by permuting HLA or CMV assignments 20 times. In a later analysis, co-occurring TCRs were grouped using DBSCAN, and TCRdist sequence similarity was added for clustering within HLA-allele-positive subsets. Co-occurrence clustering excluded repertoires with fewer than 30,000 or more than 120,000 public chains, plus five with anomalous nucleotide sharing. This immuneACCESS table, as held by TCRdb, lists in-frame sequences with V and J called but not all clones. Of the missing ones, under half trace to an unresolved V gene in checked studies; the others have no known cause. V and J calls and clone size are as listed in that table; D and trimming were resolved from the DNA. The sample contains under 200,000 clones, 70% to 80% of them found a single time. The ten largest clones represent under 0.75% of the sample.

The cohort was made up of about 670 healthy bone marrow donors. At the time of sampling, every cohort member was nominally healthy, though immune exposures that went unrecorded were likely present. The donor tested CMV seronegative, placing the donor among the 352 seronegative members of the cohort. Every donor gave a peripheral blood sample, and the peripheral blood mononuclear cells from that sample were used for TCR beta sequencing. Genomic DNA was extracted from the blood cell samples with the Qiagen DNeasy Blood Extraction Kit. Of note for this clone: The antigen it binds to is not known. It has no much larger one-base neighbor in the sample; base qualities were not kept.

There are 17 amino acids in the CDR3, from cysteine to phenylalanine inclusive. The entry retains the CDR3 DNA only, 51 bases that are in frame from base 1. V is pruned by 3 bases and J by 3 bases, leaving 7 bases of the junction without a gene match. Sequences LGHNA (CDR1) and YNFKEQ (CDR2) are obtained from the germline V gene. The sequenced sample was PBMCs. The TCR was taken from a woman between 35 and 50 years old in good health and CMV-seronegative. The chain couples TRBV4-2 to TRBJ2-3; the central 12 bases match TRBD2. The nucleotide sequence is TGTGCCAGCAGCCATGAGACTAGCGGGAGTGTTACAGATACGCAGTATTTT. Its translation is CASSHETSGSVTDTQYF.